The clone carrying this T cell receptor (beta chain) was counted a single time. Original handling: Cell counts per sample came from amplifying reference gene primers. This table comes from immunoSEQ multiplex PCR, and its TCRdb copy is limited to in-frame clones, with some not included. V and J calls and clone size are copied from that table; D and trimming were computed from the DNA. The table lists 60,000 or so clones, nearly 80% of them singletons. From germline, CDR1 is ENHRY and CDR2 SYGVKD. V shed 6 bases, J shed 5 bases, and the junction held 8 bases outside the gene matches. CDR3 length equals 14 residues. The sample belongs to a study of blood T cell repertoires in COVID-19. Study-level information: T cells, B-cell-depleted T cells, or PBMCs supplied cDNA or gDNA.

The sequenced sample consisted of peripheral blood. The TCR was taken from a human donor in a cohort sampled during active COVID-19. This sequence joins TRBV10-3 and TRBJ2-5, with 8 bases that match TRBD1. CDR3 nucleotide sequence: TGTGCCATCAGAACGACAGGGGCGGCGGAGACCCAGTACTTC. The encoded protein is CAIRTTGAAETQYF.